The clone carrying this TCR beta chain was picked up a small number of times. Its target is not known. The V and J ends lost 4 bases and 5 bases respectively, with 17 bases between them. The CDR3 contains 15 residues. Germline V gene data show CDR1 as MNHEY and CDR2 as SVGAGI. This entry comes from a study of beta chain features in type 1 diabetes. The study, taken as a whole, reports: Across patients, naive, central memory and Treg TCRB repertoires exhibited apparently greater similarity than was observed across healthy donors. Possibly, sequencing cDNA over-represented cells that had high TCR expression levels.

Expressed TCRB transcripts were sequenced because the entire RNA isolate underwent reverse transcription. Sequenced by immunoSEQ multiplex PCR; TCRdb stores in-frame clones only, minus some. The sample lists about 330,000 clones, 8% to 13% occurring once. This chain connects TRBV6-5 to TRBJ1-1; D not certain. The receptor was derived from a woman in her twenties or thirties in good health. Sequences were obtained from naive CD4+ T cells from blood. For the CDR3, the DNA is TGTGCCAGCAGTTCCCGTTCAGCCGGGGATACTGAAGCTTTCTTT. Its translation is CASSSRSAGDTEAFF.